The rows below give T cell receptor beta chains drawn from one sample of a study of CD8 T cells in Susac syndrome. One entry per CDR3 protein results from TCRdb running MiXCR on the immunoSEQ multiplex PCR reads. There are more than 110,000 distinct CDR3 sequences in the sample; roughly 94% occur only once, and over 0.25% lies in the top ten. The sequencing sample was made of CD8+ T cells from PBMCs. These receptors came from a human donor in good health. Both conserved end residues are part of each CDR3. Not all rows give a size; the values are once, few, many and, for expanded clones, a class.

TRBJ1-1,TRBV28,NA,CASSFRRAVGLTNTEAFF
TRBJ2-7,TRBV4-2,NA,CASSQVLYASSYEQYF
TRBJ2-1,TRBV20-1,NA,CSARRVAGVGSAYNEQFF
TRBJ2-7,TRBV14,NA,CASSPRDSTYEQYF
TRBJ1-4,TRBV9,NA,CASSVEDPGEKLFF
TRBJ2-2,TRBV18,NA,CASSPSGNTGELFF
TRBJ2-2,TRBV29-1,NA,CSVASTNTGELFF
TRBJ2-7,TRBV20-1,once,CSARISGSNEQYF
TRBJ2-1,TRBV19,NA,CASSAGQGHEQFF
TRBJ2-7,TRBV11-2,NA,CASSLDGAEQYF
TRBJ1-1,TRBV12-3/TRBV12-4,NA,CASSSYSWNTEAFF
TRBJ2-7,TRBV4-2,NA,CASSHRGPEQYF
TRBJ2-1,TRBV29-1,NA,CSASPGDHNEQFF
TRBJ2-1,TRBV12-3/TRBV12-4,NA,CACQGTYNEQFF
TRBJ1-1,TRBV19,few,CASSQGTEAFF
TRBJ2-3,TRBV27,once,CASSPRDQAQYF
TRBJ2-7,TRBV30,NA,CAWSAGHEQYF
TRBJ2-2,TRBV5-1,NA,CASSLLAGEDGELFF